The rows below give T cell receptor beta chains drawn from one sample of a study of cytomegalovirus exposure and HLA in healthy donors. Sequencing used immunoSEQ multiplex PCR; TCRdb keeps in-frame clones, though not all of them. The sample gives roughly 160,000 clones, approximately 88% of which show up once; 1% to 1.5% is in the top ten. The specimen sequenced was PBMCs. Receptor source: a boy aged 2 to 10 in good health and CMV-seronegative. Both conserved end residues are part of each CDR3. The D gene is left open where the match is weak. Only some rows state a clone size, as once, few, many or a class for expanded clones.

clone_size j_call d_call v_call cdr3_nt cdr3_aa
. TRBJ2-3 . TRBV10-3 TGTGCCATCAGTGAGTCTAGCGGCAACACAGATACGCAGTATTTT CAISESSGNTDTQYF
. TRBJ2-3 . TRBV4-2 TGTGCCAGCAGCCAAACCGCCAGATTATCTAGCACAGATACGCAGTATTTT CASSQTARLSSTDTQYF
. TRBJ2-7 TRBD2 TRBV7-9 TGTGCCAGCAGCTCTAGCGGGGCCCCCTGGGAGCAGTACTTC CASSSSGAPWEQYF
few TRBJ1-1 . TRBV2 TGTGCCAGCAGCGGCAGGGAAAACACTGAAGCTTTCTTT CASSGRENTEAFF
. TRBJ1-1 TRBD1 TRBV7-2 TGTGCCAGCAGCTTCCCAGGGGGCTGGTCTGAAGCTTTCTTT CASSFPGGWSEAFF
few TRBJ1-2 . TRBV28 TGTGCCAGCAGTCCGCGGGGCAGAGCTATTAACTATGGCTACACCTTC CASSPRGRAINYGYTF
. TRBJ1-1 . TRBV2 TGTGCCAGCAGCCTGTTACAGGGACCGAACACTGAAGCTTTCTTT CASSLLQGPNTEAFF
once TRBJ2-2 . TRBV15 TGTGCCACCAGTATAGTCGCGAACACCGGGGAGCTGTTTTTT CATSIVANTGELFF
. TRBJ1-3 . TRBV5-6 TGTGCCAGCAGCTTTGGGGGCAACACCATATATTTT CASSFGGNTIYF
. TRBJ1-3 TRBD1 TRBV18 TGTGCCAGCTCACCACGCGGGACAGCCTCTGGAAACACCATATATTTT CASSPRGTASGNTIYF
. TRBJ1-2 . TRBV28 TGTGCCAGCAGTTTAAATCCCGCTACAGGGACGGGTGGCTACACCTTC CASSLNPATGTGGYTF
. TRBJ2-1 . TRBV9 TGTGCCAGCAGCGTAGGTAGCGGCAGCTCCTACAATGAGCAGTTCTTC CASSVGSGSSYNEQFF
. TRBJ1-1 . TRBV30 TGTGCCTGGAGTGTACGGTTCACGGGGAATTGGACTGAAGCTTTCTTT CAWSVRFTGNWTEAFF
. TRBJ2-1 . TRBV7-9 TGTGCCAGCAGCTTACGACTCGGTGAGCAGTTCTTC CASSLRLGEQFF
. TRBJ2-5 . TRBV21-1 TGTGCCAGCAGAAGAACGAAAACCGGGACTTATGTCTTGCCGTACCAAGAGACCCAGTACTTC CASRRTKTGTYVLPYQETQYF
. TRBJ2-1 . TRBV15 TGTGCCACCAGCAGAGCGGGACAAACTTCCTACAATGAGCAGTTCTTC CATSRAGQTSYNEQFF
. TRBJ2-7 . TRBV5-6 TGTGCCAGCAGCTTGGTCAGTGGTTCGGGCGAGCAGTACTTC CASSLVSGSGEQYF
. TRBJ2-5 . TRBV19 TGTGCCAGTAGTCCTAGGTCCGACGGATGGGTAGAGACCCAGTACTTC CASSPRSDGWVETQYF
. TRBJ1-4 TRBD1 TRBV19 TGTGCCAGTAGTATAGAAGGGACAGATAATGAAAAACTGTTTTTT CASSIEGTDNEKLFF
. TRBJ2-5 . TRBV18 TGTGCCAGCTCCCTGCAAGAGACCCAGTACTTC CASSLQETQYF
. TRBJ1-5 . TRBV4-2 TGTGCCAGCAGCCAGGAGTTTAGGGGGAGTCGTCAGCCCCAGCATTTT CASSQEFRGSRQPQHF
. TRBJ2-2 . TRBV14 TGTGCCAGCACTTTACGAGACACCGGGGAGCTGTTTTTT CASTLRDTGELFF
. TRBJ2-2 TRBD1 TRBV7-9 TGTGCCAGCAGCTTTAGTCCCTGGGACAGGGGCTTCACCGGGGAGCTGTTTTTT CASSFSPWDRGFTGELFF
. TRBJ2-2 TRBD2 TRBV10-1 TGCGCCAGCAGGGTTTCAGCGGGGGCCGGGGAGCTGTTTTTT CASRVSAGAGELFF
. TRBJ2-3 . TRBV2 TGTGCCAGCAGTGAAGTCGGACACAAAAGGGCAGATACGCAGTATTTT CASSEVGHKRADTQYF
. TRBJ2-1 TRBD2 TRBV5-1 TGCGCCAGCAGCCCAACGGGAGGGGGTGAGCAGTTCTTC CASSPTGGGEQFF
once TRBJ1-1 . TRBV4-1 TGCGCCAGCCAAACCGGGACGGGGAGGTATACTGAAGCTTTCTTT CASQTGTGRYTEAFF
. TRBJ2-5 TRBD2 TRBV2 TGTGCCAGCAGTGATTTTGTTCGTCGGACTAGCGTGAAGACCCAGTACTTC CASSDFVRRTSVKTQYF
. TRBJ1-2 TRBD1 TRBV2 TGTGCCACCTCGGACAGGGAGGTGGGTGGCTACACCTTC CATSDREVGGYTF
. TRBJ1-1 . TRBV19 TGTGCCAGTAGTGTGGGACAGAACACTGAAGCTTTCTTT CASSVGQNTEAFF
. TRBJ2-3 . TRBV5-1 TGCGCCAGCAGCCAGTGGACAGTCGGCACAGATACGCAGTATTTT CASSQWTVGTDTQYF
. TRBJ2-3 TRBD2 TRBV4-3 TGCGCCAGCAGCCTAAACTCCGGGACTAGCCCAGATACGCAGTATTTT CASSLNSGTSPDTQYF
. TRBJ2-3 TRBD1 TRBV11-2 TGTGCCAGCAGCTTAAACAGGGGTGATACGCAGTATTTT CASSLNRGDTQYF
. TRBJ1-3 . TRBV18 TGTGCCAGCTCACCACTCCCTACAGAGCCTGGAAACACCATATATTTT CASSPLPTEPGNTIYF
once TRBJ2-5 TRBD2 TRBV6-1 TGTGCCAGCTTGGGGACTAGCGGGAGTTTGGAGACCCAGTACTTC CASLGTSGSLETQYF
. TRBJ1-1 . TRBV25-1 TGTGCCAGCAGTGTCAAGGGGTCAACTGAAGCTTTCTTT CASSVKGSTEAFF
. TRBJ1-1 . TRBV10-3 TGTGCCATCCGGACTGAAGCTTTCTTT CAIRTEAFF
. TRBJ1-2 . TRBV15 TGTGCCACCAGCAGAGGCGGTATCTATGGCTACACCTTC CATSRGGIYGYTF
. TRBJ1-1 . TRBV4-3 TGCGCCAGCAGCCAAGAGTCATTGAACACTGAAGCTTTCTTT CASSQESLNTEAFF
. TRBJ1-1 . TRBV30 TGTGCCTGGGAGGGTCGGGCTTTCTTT CAWEGRAFF